This TCR beta chain was sequenced in a study of T cell responses to AZD1222 COVID-19 vaccine. Study results and limitations: Among spike-specific TCRs, nearly half reportedly target unmutated variant regions.

Libraries were prepared by immunoSEQ multiplex PCR; TCRdb keeps only in-frame clonotypes and omits some of them. The table shows around 140,000 clones, with over 75% occurring only once. Germline V lookup: CDR1 KGHSH, CDR2 LQKENI. Deletions cut 6 bases from V and 4 bases from J, with 14 bases between. CDR3 length equals 14 residues. This clone was recorded once. Its antigen remains unknown. This material consisted of peripheral blood, taken on day 0 of AZD1222 vaccination. This sequence was found in an adult in good health. V and J are TRBV18 and TRBJ2-3, with unresolved D. CDR3 DNA: TGTGCCAGCTCTCCCCACGGCTCCGCAGATACGCAGTATTTT. Protein product: CASSPHGSADTQYF.